This record concerns one T cell receptor beta chain sequence. These data come from a study of spatial heterogeneity in lung cancer. The trim removed 2 bases at V and 15 bases at J, leaving 7 bases unmatched. The CDR3 has 13 amino acids. CDR1 and CDR2 (germline): SGHTA, FQGTGA. Using its own MiXCR run on the 5' RACE reads, TCRdb lists one record per CDR3 protein. The sample has more than 35,000 distinct CDR3 sequences, roughly 5.6% seen once; the top ten hold 29%. Noted time point: sample taken at primary tumor resection. Unsorted samples of tumor, nontumor lung or frozen PBMC had their whole RNA sequenced. A total of around 72 untreated early-stage non-small cell lung cancer patients served as donors.

The sample in question was PBMCs, obtained at surgery. The TCR sequence derives from a female donor with early-stage non-small cell lung cancer. V gene TRBV7-3 combines with J gene TRBJ2-6; 7 bases are a match to TRBD2. The CDR3: CASSLVGGRALTF. In DNA, the CDR3 is TGTGCCAGCAGCTTAGTGGGAGGGAGGGCCCTGACTTTC.